This TCR beta chain came from a study of blood T cell repertoires in COVID-19. Study-wide context: Samples came from the United States, Italy and Spain, spanning acute and convalescent COVID-19.

CDR1 and CDR2 (germline): SGHTA, FQGNSA. The CDR3 sequence is 13 residues long. Trimming cost V 3 bases and J 3 bases; bases outside gene matches: 2. The data were produced by immunoSEQ multiplex PCR, yet TCRdb's version contains in-frame clones alone and is incomplete. This sample carries about 180,000 clones, just under 80% of them seen once, and the ten largest clones take around 7%. This TCR came from a man in his 70s with active or convalescent COVID-19. The sample taken for sequencing was peripheral blood. The chain employs TRBV7-2 and TRBJ2-7; 7 bases match TRBD1. The CDR3 DNA sequence: TGTGCCAGCAGCTTTGGGACAGACTACGAGCAGTACTTC. It codes for CASSFGTDYEQYF.